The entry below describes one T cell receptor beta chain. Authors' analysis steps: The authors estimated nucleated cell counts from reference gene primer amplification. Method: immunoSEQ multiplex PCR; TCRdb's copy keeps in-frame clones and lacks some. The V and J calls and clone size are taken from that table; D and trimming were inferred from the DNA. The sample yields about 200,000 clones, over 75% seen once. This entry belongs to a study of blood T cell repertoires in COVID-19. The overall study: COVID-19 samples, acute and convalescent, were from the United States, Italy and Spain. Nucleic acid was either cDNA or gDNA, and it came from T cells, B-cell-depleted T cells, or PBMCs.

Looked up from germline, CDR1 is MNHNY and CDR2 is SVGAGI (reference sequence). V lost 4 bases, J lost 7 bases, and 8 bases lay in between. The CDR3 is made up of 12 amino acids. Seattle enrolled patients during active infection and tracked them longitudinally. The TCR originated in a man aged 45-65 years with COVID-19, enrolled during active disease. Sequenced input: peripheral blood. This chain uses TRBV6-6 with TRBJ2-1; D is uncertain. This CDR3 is CASSSASNEQFF. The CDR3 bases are TGTGCCAGCAGTTCCGCGTCTAATGAGCAGTTCTTC.